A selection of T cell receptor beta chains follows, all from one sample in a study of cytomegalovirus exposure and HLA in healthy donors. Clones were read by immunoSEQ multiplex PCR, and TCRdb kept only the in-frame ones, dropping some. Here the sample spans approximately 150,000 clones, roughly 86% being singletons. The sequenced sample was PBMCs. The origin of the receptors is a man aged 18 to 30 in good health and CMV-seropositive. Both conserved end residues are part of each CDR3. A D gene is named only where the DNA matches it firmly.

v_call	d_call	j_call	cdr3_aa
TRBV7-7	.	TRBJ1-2	CASSLATGRGAYGYTF
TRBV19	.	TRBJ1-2	CASSMEVRPYGYTF
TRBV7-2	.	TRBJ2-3	CASSPGVTDTQYF
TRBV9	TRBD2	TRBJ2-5	CASSAGTSGSQETQYF
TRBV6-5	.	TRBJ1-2	CATQTGRNYGYTF
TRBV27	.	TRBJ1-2	CASSPSLDSTYGYTF
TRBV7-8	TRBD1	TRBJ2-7	CASLGQGAYEQYF
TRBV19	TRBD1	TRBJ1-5	CASSIDGGGKQPQHF
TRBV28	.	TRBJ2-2	CASSTPSWLAEHDTNTGELFF
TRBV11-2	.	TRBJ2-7	CASSRRDEQYF
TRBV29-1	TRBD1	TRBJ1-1	CSVGDRVWPEAFF
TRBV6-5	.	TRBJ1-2	CASSYRTGDGYGYTF
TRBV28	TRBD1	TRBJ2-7	CASSFSGQEDYEQYF
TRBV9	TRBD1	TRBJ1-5	CASSVTGASNQPQHF
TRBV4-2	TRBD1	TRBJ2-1	CASSIQGAYTRGEQFF
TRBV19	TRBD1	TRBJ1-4	CASSTYRGLNEKLFF
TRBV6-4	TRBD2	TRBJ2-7	CASSETPGGEQYF
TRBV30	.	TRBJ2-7	CAWSVRGSYEQYF